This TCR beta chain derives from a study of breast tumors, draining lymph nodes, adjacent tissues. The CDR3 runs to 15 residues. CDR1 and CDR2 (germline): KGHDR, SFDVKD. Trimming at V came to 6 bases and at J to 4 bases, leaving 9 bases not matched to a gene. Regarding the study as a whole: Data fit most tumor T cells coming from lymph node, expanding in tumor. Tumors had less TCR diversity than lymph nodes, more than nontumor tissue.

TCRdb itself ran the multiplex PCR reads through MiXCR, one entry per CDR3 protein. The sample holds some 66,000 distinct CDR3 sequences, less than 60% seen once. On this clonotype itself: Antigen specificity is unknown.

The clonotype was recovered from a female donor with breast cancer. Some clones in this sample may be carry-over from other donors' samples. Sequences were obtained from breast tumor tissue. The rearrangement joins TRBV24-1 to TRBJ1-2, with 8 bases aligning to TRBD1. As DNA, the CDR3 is TGTGCCACCAGTCTGACCGGGACAGGCCTCTATGGCTACACCTTC. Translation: CATSLTGTGLYGYTF.